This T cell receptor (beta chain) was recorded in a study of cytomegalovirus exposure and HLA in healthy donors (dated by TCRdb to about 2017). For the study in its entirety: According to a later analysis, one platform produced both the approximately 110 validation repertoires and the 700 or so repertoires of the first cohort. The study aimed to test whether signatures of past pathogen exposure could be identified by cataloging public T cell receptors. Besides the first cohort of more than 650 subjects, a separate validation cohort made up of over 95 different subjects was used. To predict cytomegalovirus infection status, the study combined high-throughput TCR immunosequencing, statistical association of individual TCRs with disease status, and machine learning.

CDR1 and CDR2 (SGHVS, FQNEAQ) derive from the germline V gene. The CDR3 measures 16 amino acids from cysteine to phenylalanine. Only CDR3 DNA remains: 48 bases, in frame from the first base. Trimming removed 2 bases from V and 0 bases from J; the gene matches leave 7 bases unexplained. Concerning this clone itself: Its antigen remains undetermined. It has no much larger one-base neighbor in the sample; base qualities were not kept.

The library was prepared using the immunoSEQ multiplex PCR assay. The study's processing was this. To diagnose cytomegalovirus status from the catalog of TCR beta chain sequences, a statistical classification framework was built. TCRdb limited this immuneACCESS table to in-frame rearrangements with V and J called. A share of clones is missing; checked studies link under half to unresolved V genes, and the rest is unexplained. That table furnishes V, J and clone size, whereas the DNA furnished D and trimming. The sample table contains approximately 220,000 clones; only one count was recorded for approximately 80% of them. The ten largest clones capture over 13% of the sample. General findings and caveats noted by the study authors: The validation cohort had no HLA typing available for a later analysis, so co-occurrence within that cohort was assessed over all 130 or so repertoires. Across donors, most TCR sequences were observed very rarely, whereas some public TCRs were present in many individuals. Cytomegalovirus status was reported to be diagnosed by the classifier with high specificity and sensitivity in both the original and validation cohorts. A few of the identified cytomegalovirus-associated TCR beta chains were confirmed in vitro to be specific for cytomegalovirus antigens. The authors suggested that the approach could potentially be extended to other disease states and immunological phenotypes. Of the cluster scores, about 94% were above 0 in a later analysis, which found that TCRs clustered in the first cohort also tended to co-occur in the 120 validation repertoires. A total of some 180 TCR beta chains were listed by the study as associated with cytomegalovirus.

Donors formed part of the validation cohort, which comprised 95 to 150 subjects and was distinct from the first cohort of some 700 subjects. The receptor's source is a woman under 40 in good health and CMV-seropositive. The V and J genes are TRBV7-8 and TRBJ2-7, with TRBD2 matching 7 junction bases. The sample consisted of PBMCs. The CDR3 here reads CASSLSPGGGSYEQYF. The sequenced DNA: TGTGCCAGCAGCTTATCTCCGGGAGGAGGCTCCTACGAGCAGTACTTC.